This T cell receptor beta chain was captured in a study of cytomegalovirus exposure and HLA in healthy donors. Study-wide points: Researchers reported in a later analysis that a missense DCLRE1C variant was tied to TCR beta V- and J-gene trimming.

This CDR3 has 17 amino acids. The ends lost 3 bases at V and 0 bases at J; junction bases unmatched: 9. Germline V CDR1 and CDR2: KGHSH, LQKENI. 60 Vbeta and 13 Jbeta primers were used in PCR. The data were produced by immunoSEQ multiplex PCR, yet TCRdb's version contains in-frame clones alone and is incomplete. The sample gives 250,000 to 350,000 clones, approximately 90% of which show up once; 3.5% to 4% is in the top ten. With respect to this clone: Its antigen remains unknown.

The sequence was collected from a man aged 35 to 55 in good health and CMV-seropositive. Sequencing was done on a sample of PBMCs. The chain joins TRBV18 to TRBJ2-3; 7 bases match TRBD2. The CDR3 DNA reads TGTGCCAGCTCACCCGACCTGGCTAGCGGAAGCACAGATACGCAGTATTTT. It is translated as CASSPDLASGSTDTQYF.